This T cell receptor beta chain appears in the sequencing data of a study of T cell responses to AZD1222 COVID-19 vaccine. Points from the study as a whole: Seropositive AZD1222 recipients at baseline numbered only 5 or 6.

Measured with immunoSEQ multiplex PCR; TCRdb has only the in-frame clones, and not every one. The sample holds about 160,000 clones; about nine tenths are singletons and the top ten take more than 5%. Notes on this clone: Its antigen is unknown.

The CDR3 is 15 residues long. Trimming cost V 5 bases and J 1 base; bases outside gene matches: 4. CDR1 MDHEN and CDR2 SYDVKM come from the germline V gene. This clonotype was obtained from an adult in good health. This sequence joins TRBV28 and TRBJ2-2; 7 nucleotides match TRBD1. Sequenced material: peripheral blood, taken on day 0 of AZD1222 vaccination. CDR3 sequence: CASSTRTGNTGELFF. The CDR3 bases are TGTGCCAGCAGTACCCGGACAGGGAACACCGGGGAGCTGTTTTTT.